This TCR beta chain stems from a study of T cell changes during pregnancy in multiple sclerosis. Method: immunoSEQ multiplex PCR; TCRdb's copy keeps in-frame clones and lacks some. The sample gives 70,000 or so clones, roughly 89% of which show up once; under 0.9% is in the top ten. Trimming took 4 bases from V and 2 from J; bases not matched to a gene: 3. The CDR3 totals 16 residues. Looked up from germline, CDR1 is SGHAT and CDR2 is FQNNGV. The sequence derives from a female donor in good health, enrolled as a control in a pregnancy study. Sequences were derived from peripheral blood, sampled in the third trimester of pregnancy. The V gene is TRBV11-2, the J gene TRBJ2-3; 13 bases fit TRBD2. In nucleotides, the CDR3 is TGTGCCAGCAGCTCGGGACTAGCGGGGTCCACAGATACGCAGTATTTT. Translating gives CASSSGLAGSTDTQYF.